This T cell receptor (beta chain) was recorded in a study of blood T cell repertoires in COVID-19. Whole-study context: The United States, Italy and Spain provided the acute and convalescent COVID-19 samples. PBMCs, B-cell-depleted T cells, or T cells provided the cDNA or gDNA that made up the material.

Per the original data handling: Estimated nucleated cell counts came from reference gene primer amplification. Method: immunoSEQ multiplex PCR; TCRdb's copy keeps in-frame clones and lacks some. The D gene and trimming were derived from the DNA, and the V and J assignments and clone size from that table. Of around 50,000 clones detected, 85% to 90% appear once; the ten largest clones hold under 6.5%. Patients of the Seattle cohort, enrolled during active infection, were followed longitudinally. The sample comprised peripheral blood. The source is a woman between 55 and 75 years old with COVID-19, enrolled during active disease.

The CDR3 spells CASKGGEGQPQHF. CDR3 coding DNA: TGTGCCAGCAAGGGGGGGGAGGGTCAGCCCCAGCATTTT. This chain connects TRBV6-6 to TRBJ1-5; perhaps TRBD1 as D (6 bases). The length of the CDR3 is 13 residues. Germline loops: CDR1 MNHNY, CDR2 SVGAGI (reference sequence). Deletions cut 7 bases from V and 6 bases from J, with 13 bases between.